This TCR beta chain was sequenced in a study of blood T cell repertoires in COVID-19. About the research overall: Collection of acute and convalescent COVID-19 samples took place in the United States, Italy and Spain. Sample material is recorded as cDNA or gDNA derived from T cells, B-cell-depleted T cells, or PBMCs.

This CDR3 is 14 amino acids long. Germline CDR1 is SGHTA and CDR2 is FQGTGA. V was clipped by 1 base and J by 3 bases, with 7 bases between them. This clone appeared a single time. The same CDR3 arises from other DNA sequences in this sample as well. Original methodology: Scientists estimated how many nucleated cells there were by amplifying reference gene primers. Profiling relied on immunoSEQ multiplex PCR, and the TCRdb table lists in-frame clones only, not all of them. The DNA was the basis for D and trimming; V, J and clone size are from that table. The sample consists of 220,000 or so clones, over 60% of them appearing once.

Sequences were obtained from peripheral blood. This chain uses TRBV7-3 with TRBJ2-1; TRBD2 is a possible D gene (5 bases). This receptor was obtained from a woman between 65 and 79 years old with acute or convalescent COVID-19. The CDR3 nucleotides read TGTGCCAGCAGCTTAAGTCGGGACTACAATGAGCAGTTCTTC. Encoded protein: CASSLSRDYNEQFF.